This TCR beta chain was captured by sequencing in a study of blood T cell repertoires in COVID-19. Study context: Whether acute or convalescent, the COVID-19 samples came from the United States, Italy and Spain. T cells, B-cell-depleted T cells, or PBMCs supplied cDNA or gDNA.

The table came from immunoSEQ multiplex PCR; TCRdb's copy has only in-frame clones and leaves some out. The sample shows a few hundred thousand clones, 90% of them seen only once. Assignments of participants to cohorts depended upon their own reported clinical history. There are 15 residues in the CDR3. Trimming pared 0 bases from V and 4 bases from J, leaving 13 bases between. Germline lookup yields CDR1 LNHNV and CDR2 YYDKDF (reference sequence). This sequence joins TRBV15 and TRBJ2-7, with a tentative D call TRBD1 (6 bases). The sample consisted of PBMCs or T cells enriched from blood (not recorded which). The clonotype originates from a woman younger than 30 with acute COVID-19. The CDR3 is CATSRERDTAYEQYF. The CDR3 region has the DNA TGTGCCACCAGCAGAGAAAGGGACACGGCTTACGAGCAGTACTTC.